This note documents a single T cell receptor beta chain sequence. The data derive from a study of blood T cell repertoires in COVID-19. Overall study context: PBMCs, B-cell-depleted T cells, or T cells were the source of the cDNA or gDNA that made up the material.

Repertoires were generated with immunoSEQ multiplex PCR, while TCRdb's copy carries only in-frame clones and drops some. Seen here are roughly 260,000 clones, roughly nine tenths observed once, and the top ten hold approximately 9.8%. This CDR3 contains 15 residues. From germline, CDR1 is MNHEY and CDR2 SMNVEV (reference sequence). V lost 2 bases to trimming and J lost 6 bases, with 14 bases between them. Input material: peripheral blood. This chain connects TRBV27 to TRBJ2-4, with TRBD2 as a possible D gene (6 bases). The source is a man aged 40-50 years who had recovered from COVID-19. CDR3 sequence: CASSLGGWGVNIQYF. DNA for the CDR3: TGTGCCAGCAGTTTAGGGGGGTGGGGTGTAAACATTCAGTACTTC.